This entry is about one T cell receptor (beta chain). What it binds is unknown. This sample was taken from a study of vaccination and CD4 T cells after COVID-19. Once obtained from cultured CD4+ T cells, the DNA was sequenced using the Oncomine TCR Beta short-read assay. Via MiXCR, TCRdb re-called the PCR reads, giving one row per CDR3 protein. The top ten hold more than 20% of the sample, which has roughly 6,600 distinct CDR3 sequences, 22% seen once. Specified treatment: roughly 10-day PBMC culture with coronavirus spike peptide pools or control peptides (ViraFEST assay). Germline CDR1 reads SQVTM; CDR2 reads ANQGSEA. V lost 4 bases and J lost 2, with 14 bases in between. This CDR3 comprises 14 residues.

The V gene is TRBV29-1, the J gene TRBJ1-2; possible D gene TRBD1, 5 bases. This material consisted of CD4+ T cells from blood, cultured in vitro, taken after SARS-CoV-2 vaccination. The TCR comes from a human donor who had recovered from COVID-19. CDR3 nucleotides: TGCAGCGTTGGCACTCCAGGGCGCAACTATGGCTACACCTTC. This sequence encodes CSVGTPGRNYGYTF.